The entry that follows covers one T cell receptor (beta chain) sequence. Its antigen is still unknown. Using immunoSEQ multiplex PCR, the repertoire was profiled, and TCRdb retains in-frame clones only, with some absent. This sample yields over 950 clones, of which less than 40% are seen a single time; 14% to 15% belongs to the top ten. The CDR3 totals 15 residues. V was clipped by 0 bases and J by 4 bases, with 10 bases between them. CDR1 is SGDLS, CDR2 YYNGEE, per germline. The sample belongs to a study of T cells in localized non-small cell lung cancer. Study findings and constraints: A denser population of T cells in blood accompanied longer overall survival. Maximal T cell clonality occurred in uninvolved adjacent lung, with tumor ranking below it.

The starting material was normal lung tissue next to the tumor, obtained before any cancer treatment. This TCR came from a woman aged 35-75 years with stage II squamous cell lung carcinoma. V gene TRBV9 combines with J gene TRBJ1-4; the D gene is possibly TRBD1 (6 bases). CDR3 sequence: CASSVEGGGNEKLFF. The CDR3 bases are TGTGCCAGCAGCGTAGAAGGGGGAGGTAATGAAAAACTGTTTTTT.